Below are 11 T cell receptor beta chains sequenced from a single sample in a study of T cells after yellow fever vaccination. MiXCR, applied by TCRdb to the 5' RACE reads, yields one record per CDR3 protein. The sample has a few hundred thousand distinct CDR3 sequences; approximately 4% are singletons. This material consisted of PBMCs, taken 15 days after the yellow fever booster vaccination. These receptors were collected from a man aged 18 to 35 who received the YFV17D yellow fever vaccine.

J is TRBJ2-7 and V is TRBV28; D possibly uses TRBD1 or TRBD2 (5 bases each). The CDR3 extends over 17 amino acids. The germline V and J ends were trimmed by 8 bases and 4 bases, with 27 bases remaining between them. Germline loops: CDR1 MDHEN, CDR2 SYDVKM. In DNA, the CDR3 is TGTGCCAGCCTTCCAAGGAATGTGGGACGTTCTTCATACGAGCAGTACGTC. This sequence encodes CASLPRNVGRSSYEQYV.

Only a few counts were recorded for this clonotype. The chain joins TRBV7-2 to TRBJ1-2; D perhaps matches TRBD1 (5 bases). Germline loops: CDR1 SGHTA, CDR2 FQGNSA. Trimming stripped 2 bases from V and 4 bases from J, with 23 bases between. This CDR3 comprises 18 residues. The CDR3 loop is CASSLSPRGGGTIYGYTF. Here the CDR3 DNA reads TGTGCCAGCAGCTTATCCCCCCGGGGCGGCGGTACCATCTATGGCTACACCTTC. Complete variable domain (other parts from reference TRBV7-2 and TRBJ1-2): GAGVSQSPSNKVTEKGKDVELRCDPISGHTALYWYRQSLGQGLEFLIYFQGNSAPDKSGLPSDRFSAERTGGSVSTLTIQRTQQEDSAVYLCASSLSPRGGGTIYGYTFGSGTRLTVV.

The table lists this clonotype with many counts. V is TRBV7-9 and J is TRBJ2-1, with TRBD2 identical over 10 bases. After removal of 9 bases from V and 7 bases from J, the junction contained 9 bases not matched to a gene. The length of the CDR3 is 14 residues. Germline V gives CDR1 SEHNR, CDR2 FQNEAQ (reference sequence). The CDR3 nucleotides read TGTGCCAGTATACTAGCGGGGACTGGGAATGAGCAGTTCTTC. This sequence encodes CASILAGTGNEQFF.

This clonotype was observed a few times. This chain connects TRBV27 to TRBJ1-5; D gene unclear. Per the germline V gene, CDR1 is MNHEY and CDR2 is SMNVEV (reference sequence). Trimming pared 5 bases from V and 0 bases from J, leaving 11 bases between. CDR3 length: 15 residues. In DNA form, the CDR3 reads TGTGCCAGCAGTCCGGTTACGCGTAGCAATCAGCCCCAGCATTTT. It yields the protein CASSPVTRSNQPQHF.

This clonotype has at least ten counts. The CDR3 reads CASRPGPNSPLHF. The CDR3, as DNA: TGTGCCTCCAGGCCAGGGCCCAATTCACCCCTCCACTTT. The chain joins TRBV10-3 to TRBJ1-6, with D possibly being TRBD1 (5 bases). CDR1 ENHRY and CDR2 SYGVKD come from the germline V gene. The CDR3 has 13 residues. With 11 bases removed from V and 7 bases from J, the gap between germline ends came to 15 bases.

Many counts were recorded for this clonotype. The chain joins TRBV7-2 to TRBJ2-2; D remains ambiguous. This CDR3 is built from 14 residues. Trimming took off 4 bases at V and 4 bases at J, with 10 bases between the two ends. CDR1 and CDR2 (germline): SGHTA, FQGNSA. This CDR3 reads CASSSQLGTGELFF. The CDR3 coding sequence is TGTGCCAGCAGCTCACAATTGGGCACCGGGGAGCTGTTTTTT.

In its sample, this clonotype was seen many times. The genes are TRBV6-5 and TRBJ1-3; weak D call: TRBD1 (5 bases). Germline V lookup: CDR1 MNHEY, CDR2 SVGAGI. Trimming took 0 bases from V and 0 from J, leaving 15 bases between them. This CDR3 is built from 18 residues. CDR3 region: CASSYSIDSRHSGNTIYF. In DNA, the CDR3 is TGTGCCAGCAGTTACTCGATCGACAGCCGCCACTCTGGAAACACCATATATTTT.

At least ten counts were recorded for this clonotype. The CDR3 spells CAISEQAGLSYNEQFF. Written as DNA, the CDR3 is TGTGCCATCAGTGAACAAGCGGGCCTATCCTACAATGAGCAGTTCTTC. The chain is built from TRBV10-3 and TRBJ2-1; TRBD2 might be the D (6 bases). V was trimmed by 3 bases and J by 1 base, leaving 13 bases between them. Germline V gene lookup returns CDR1 ENHRY and CDR2 SYGVKD. This CDR3 is 16 amino acids long.

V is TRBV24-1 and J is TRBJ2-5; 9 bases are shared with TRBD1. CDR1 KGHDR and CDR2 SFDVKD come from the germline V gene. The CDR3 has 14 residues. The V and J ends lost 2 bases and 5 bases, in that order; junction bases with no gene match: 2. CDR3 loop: CATSDSDRGETQYF. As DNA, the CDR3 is TGTGCCACCAGTGATTCGGACAGGGGCGAGACCCAGTACTTC.

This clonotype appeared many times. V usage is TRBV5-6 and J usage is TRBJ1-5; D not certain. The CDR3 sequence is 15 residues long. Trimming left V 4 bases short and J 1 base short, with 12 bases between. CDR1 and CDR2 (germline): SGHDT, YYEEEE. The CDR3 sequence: CASSPRVLSNQPQHF. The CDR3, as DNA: TGTGCCAGCAGCCCGAGGGTGTTGAGCAATCAGCCCCAGCATTTT.

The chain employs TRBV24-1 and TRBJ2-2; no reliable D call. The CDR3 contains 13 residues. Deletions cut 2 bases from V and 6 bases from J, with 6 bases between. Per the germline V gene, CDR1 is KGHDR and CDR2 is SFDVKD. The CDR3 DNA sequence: TGTGCCACCAGTGATTACCTAGCCGGGGAGCTGTTTTTT. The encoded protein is CATSDYLAGELFF.